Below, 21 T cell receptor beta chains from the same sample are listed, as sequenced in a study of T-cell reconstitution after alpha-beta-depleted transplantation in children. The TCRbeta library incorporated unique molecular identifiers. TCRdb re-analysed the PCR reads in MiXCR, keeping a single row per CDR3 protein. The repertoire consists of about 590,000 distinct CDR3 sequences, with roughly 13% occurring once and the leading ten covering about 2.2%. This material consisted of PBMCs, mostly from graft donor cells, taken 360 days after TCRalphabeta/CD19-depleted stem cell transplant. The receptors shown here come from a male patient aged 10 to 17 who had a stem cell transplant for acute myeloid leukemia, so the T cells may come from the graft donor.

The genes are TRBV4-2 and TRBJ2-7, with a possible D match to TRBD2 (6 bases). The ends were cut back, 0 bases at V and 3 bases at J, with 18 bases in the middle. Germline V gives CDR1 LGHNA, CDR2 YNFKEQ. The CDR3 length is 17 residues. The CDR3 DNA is TGTGCCAGCAGCCAAGAGGTCCTGACGGGGAGGATCTACGAGCAGTACTTC. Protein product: CASSQEVLTGRIYEQYF.

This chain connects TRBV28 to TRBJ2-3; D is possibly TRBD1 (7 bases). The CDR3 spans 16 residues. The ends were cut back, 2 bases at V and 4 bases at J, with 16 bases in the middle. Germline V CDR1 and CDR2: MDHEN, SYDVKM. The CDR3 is CASSLRTGGLSDTQYF. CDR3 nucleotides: TGTGCCAGCAGTTTACGGACAGGAGGGTTATCAGATACGCAGTATTTT.

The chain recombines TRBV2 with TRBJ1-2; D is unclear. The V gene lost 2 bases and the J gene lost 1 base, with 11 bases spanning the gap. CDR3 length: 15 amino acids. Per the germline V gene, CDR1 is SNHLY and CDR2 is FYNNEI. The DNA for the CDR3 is TGTGCCAGCAGTGAAAACATGGGCAGTAACTATGGCTACACCTTC. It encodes CASSENMGSNYGYTF.

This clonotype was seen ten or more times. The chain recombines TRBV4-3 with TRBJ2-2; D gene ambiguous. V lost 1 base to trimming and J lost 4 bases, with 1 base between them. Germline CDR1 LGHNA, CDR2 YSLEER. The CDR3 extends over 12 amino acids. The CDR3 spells CASSQATGELFF. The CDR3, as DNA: TGCGCCAGCAGCCAAGCCACCGGGGAGCTGTTTTTT.

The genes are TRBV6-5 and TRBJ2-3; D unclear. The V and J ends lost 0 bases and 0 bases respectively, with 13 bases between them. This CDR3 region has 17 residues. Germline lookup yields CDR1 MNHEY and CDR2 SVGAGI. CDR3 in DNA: TGTGCCAGCAGTTACTCGATCGGTAGCCATAGCACAGATACGCAGTATTTT. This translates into CASSYSIGSHSTDTQYF.

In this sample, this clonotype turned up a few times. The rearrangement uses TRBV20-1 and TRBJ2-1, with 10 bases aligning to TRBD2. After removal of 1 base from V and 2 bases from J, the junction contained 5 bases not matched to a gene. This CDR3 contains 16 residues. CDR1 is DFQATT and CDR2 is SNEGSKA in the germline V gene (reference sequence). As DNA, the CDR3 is TGCAGTGCTAGAGGGGAAGCGGGAGGGCCCTACAATGAGCAGTTCTTC. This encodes CSARGEAGGPYNEQFF.

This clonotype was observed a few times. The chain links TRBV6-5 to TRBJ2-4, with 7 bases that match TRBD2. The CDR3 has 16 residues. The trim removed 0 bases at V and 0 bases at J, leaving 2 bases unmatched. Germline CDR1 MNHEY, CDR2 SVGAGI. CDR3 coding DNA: TGTGCCAGCAGTTACTCGAGCGGGATAGCCAAAAACATTCAGTACTTC. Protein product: CASSYSSGIAKNIQYF.

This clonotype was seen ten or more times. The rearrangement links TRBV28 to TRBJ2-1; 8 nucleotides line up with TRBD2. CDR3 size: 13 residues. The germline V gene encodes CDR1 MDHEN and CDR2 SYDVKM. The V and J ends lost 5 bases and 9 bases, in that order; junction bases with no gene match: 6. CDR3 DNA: TGTGCCAGCAGTCTCCAGACTAGCGTTGAGCAGTTCTTC. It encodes CASSLQTSVEQFF.

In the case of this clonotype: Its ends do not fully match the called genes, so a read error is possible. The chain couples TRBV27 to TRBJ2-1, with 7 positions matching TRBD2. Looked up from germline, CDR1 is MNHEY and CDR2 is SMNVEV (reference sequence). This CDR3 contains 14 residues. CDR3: CASSLGTTGNEPFF. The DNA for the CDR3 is TGTGCCAGCAGTTTAGGGACTACCGGCAATGAGCCGTTCTTC.

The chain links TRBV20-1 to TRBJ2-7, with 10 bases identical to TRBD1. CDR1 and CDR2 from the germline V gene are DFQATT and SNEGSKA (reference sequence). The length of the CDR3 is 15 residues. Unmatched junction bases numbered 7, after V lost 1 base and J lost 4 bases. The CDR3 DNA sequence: TGCAGTGCTAGAGGTCCCGGGACAGGGGATTACGAGCAGTACTTC. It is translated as CSARGPGTGDYEQYF.

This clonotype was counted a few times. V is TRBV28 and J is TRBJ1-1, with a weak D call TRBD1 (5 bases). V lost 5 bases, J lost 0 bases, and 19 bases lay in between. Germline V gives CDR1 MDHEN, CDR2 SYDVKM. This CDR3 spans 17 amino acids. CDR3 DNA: TGTGCCAGCAGTACATTTCTTCCGACAGCTATGAACACTGAAGCTTTCTTT. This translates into CASSTFLPTAMNTEAFF.

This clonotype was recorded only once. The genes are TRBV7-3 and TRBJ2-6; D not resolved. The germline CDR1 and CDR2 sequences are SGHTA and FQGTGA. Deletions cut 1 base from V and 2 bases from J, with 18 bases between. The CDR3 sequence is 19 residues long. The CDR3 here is CASSLKVGLKETGANVLTF. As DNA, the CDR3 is TGTGCCAGCAGCTTAAAGGTCGGCCTCAAAGAGACTGGGGCCAACGTCCTGACTTTC.

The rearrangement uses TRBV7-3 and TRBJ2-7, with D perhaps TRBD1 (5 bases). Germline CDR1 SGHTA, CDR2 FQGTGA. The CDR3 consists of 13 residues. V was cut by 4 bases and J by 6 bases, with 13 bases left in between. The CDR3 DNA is TGTGCCAGCAGCTCAACAGGTATCGCCGAGCAGTACTTC. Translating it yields CASSSTGIAEQYF.

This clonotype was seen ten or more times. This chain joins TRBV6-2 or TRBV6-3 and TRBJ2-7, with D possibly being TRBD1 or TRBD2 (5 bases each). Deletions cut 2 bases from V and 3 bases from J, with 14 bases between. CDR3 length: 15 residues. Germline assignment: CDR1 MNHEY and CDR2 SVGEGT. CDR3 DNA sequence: TGTGCCAGCAGTTACCTGGGGGACCCGTACTACGAGCAGTACTTC. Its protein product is CASSYLGDPYYEQYF.

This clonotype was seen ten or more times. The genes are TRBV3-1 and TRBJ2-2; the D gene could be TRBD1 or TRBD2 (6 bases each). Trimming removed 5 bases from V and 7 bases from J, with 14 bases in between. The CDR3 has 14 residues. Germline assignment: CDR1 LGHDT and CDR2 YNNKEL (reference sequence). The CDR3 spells CASSSGGGSGELFF. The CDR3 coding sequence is TGTGCCAGCAGCTCCGGAGGGGGAAGCGGGGAGCTGTTTTTT.

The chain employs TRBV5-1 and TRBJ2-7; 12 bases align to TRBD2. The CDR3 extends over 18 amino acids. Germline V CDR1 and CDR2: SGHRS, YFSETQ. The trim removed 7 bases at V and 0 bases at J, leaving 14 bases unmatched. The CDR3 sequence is CASQTGTSGPRSSYEQYF. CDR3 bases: TGCGCCAGCCAGACCGGGACTAGCGGGCCCAGGAGCTCCTACGAGCAGTACTTC.

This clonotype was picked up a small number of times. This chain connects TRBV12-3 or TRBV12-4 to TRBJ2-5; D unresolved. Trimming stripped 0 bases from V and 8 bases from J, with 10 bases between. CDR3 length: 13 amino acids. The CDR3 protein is CASSLALDVTQYF. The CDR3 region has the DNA TGTGCCAGCAGTTTAGCCCTGGATGTTACCCAGTACTTC.

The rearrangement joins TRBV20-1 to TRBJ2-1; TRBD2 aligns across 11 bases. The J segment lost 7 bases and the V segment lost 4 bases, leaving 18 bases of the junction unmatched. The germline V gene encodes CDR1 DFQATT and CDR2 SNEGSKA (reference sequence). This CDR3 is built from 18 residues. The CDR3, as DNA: TGCAGTGCTACCAGGTTAGCGGGAGGGCCTAGGATGTGGAATGAGCAGTTCTTC. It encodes CSATRLAGGPRMWNEQFF.

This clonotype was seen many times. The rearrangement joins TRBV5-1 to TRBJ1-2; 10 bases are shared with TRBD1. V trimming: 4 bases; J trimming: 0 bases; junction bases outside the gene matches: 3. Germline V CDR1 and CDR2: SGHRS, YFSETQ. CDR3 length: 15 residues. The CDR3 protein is CASSHGQGANYGYTF. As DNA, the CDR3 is TGCGCCAGCAGCCACGGACAGGGGGCTAACTATGGCTACACCTTC.

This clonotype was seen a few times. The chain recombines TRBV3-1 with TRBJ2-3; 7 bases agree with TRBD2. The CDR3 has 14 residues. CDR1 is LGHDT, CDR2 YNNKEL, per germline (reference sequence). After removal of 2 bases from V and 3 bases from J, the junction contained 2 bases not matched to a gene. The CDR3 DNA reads TGTGCCAGCAGCCAAAAACTAGCGACAGATACGCAGTATTTT. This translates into CASSQKLATDTQYF.

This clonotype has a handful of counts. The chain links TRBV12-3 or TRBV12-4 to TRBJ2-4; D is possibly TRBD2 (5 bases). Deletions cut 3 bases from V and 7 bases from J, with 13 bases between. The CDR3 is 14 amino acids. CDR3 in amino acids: CASSFGPSPNIQYF. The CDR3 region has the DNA TGTGCCAGCAGTTTTGGGCCTAGCCCTAACATTCAGTACTTC.